Listed below are T cell receptor beta chains from one sample, sequenced in a study of blood T cell repertoires in COVID-19. TCRdb's table, derived via immunoSEQ multiplex PCR, lists solely in-frame clones and lacks some. The repertoire holds about 47,000 clones, with approximately 80% as singletons. The sequencing sample was made of peripheral blood. These receptors were collected from a man aged 60 to 69 with acute or convalescent COVID-19. Each CDR3 is given with its conserved first and last residue. D genes are given only for firm matches. Clone size appears in some rows only: once, few, many, or a class for an expanded clone.

D gene | clone size | J gene | V gene | CDR3 protein | CDR3 DNA
NA | NA | TRBJ1-4 | TRBV9 | CASQGGGDEKLFF | TGTGCCAGCCAGGGTGGAGGGGACGAAAAACTGTTTTTT
TRBD1 | NA | TRBJ1-5 | TRBV6-4 | CASSETGGANQPQHF | TGTGCCAGCAGCGAGACAGGGGGGGCCAATCAGCCCCAGCATTTT
TRBD2 | NA | TRBJ2-1 | TRBV4-1 | CASSQDVGGGSYNEQFF | TGCGCCAGCAGCCAAGACGTCGGCGGGGGTTCCTACAATGAGCAGTTCTTC
TRBD1 | NA | TRBJ1-5 | TRBV2 | CASSGPGQGAGQPQHF | TGTGCCAGCAGTGGCCCGGGTCAGGGGGCCGGTCAGCCCCAGCATTTT
TRBD1 | NA | TRBJ1-6 | TRBV5-5 | CASSLTGDSPLHF | TGTGCCAGCAGCTTAACAGGGGATTCACCCCTCCACTTT
TRBD2 | NA | TRBJ2-1 | TRBV15 | CATSGGVISSYNEQFF | TGTGCCACCAGCGGGGGGGTTATAAGCTCCTACAATGAGCAGTTCTTC
NA | NA | TRBJ1-4 | TRBV6-5 | CASSYSAATEKLFF | TGTGCCAGCAGTTACTCGGCAGCGACTGAAAAACTGTTTTTT
NA | NA | TRBJ1-3 | TRBV19 | CASSFKSSGNTIYF | TGTGCCAGTAGTTTCAAGAGCTCTGGAAACACCATATATTTT
TRBD1 | NA | TRBJ1-1 | TRBV7-2 | CASSRTGFTEAFF | TGTGCCAGCAGTCGGACAGGGTTCACTGAAGCTTTCTTT
TRBD1 | NA | TRBJ1-1 | TRBV2 | CASSGSLRDRDLLARDTEAFF | TGTGCCAGCAGTGGCTCGCTCCGGGACAGGGATCTGTTAGCAAGGGACACTGAAGCTTTCTTT
NA | NA | TRBJ1-1 | TRBV6-5 | CASSYSFSAGTEAFF | TGTGCCAGCAGTTACTCATTCTCGGCAGGGACTGAAGCTTTCTTT
NA | NA | TRBJ1-2 | TRBV6-5 | CASTRMTEYYGYTF | TGTGCCAGCACTCGAATGACAGAGTACTATGGCTACACCTTC
NA | once | TRBJ1-2 | TRBV10-3 | CAISDPRLSGGYTF | TGTGCCATCAGTGACCCTCGGCTGTCAGGGGGCTACACCTTC
NA | once | TRBJ2-2 | TRBV10-3 | CAISTLKGGTGELFF | TGTGCCATCAGTACCCTCAAGGGGGGGACCGGGGAGCTGTTTTTT
TRBD1 | NA | TRBJ1-2 | TRBV4-2 | CASSQDWDSNYGYTF | TGTGCCAGCAGCCAAGATTGGGACAGTAACTATGGCTACACCTTC
TRBD2 | NA | TRBJ2-3 | TRBV3-1/TRBV3-2 | CASAGTSDTQYF | TGTGCCAGCGCAGGGACTAGCGATACGCAGTATTTT
NA | once | TRBJ2-3 | TRBV11-3 | CASSLVFGSTQYF | TGTGCCAGCAGCTTAGTCTTCGGGTCGACGCAGTATTTT
TRBD1 | NA | TRBJ1-5 | TRBV6-5 | CASSRSYRGGQPQHF | TGTGCCAGCAGTCGGAGTTACAGGGGAGGTCAGCCCCAGCATTTT
NA | few | TRBJ1-4 | TRBV7-2 | CASSSRGGTNEKLFF | TGTGCCAGCAGCTCCCGGGGGGGAACTAATGAAAAACTGTTTTTT
TRBD2 | NA | TRBJ2-1 | TRBV4-3 | CASSQDLGLAGSNEQFF | TGCGCCAGCAGCCAAGATTTGGGACTAGCGGGCTCCAATGAGCAGTTCTTC
TRBD1 | once | TRBJ2-7 | TRBV7-7 | CASSLGQGYYYEQYF | TGTGCTAGCAGCTTAGGACAGGGGTATTACTACGAGCAGTACTTC
NA | NA | TRBJ1-3 | TRBV7-9 | CASRSDSSGNTIYF | TGTGCCAGCAGATCGGACAGCTCTGGAAACACCATATATTTT
TRBD2 | NA | TRBJ2-1 | TRBV18 | CASSPPGTSVYNEQFF | TGTGCCAGCTCACCACCCGGGACTAGCGTCTACAATGAGCAGTTCTTC
NA | NA | TRBJ1-6 | TRBV6-6 | CASSYSTVYSPLHF | TGTGCCAGCAGTTACTCCACGGTTTATTCACCCCTCCACTTT
NA | NA | TRBJ2-1 | TRBV6-5 | CASRQQGSSYNEQFF | TGTGCCAGCAGGCAACAGGGAAGCTCCTACAATGAGCAGTTCTTC
TRBD2 | NA | TRBJ2-3 | TRBV2 | CASSSGGRSTDTQYF | TGTGCCAGCAGTAGCGGGGGCCGATCCACAGATACGCAGTATTTT
TRBD1 | NA | TRBJ1-2 | TRBV19 | CASSTPTTGGNGYTF | TGTGCCAGTAGTACTCCGACGACAGGGGGTAATGGCTACACCTTC
NA | once | TRBJ1-5 | TRBV19 | CASSGTFGNQPQHF | TGTGCCAGCTCAGGGACATTCGGGAATCAGCCCCAGCATTTT
TRBD2 | NA | TRBJ2-1 | TRBV5-4 | CASSLKSGGITGYNEQFF | TGTGCCAGCAGCTTGAAGAGCGGGGGGATTACGGGCTACAATGAGCAGTTCTTC
TRBD1 | NA | TRBJ1-1 | TRBV19 | CASRTGGGTEAFF | TGTGCCAGTAGAACAGGGGGTGGCACTGAAGCTTTCTTT
NA | NA | TRBJ2-1 | TRBV19 | CASTEESGAYNEQFF | TGTGCCAGTACAGAGGAGTCAGGGGCTTACAATGAGCAGTTCTTC
NA | few | TRBJ1-1 | TRBV5-1 | CASSLQGNTEAFF | TGCGCCAGCAGCTTGCAGGGGAACACTGAAGCTTTCTTT
TRBD1 | once | TRBJ1-2 | TRBV19 | CASTGTGGHGYTF | TGTGCCAGTACCGGGACAGGGGGTCATGGCTACACCTTC
TRBD2 | NA | TRBJ2-3 | TRBV7-7 | CASSLGRRGAPDTQYF | TGTGCTAGCAGCCTCGGGCGGCGGGGGGCCCCAGATACGCAGTATTTT
NA | NA | TRBJ1-5 | TRBV5-1 | CASSLGGGDQPQHF | TGCGCCAGCAGCTTGGGAGGGGGGGATCAGCCCCAGCATTTT
TRBD1 | NA | TRBJ1-1 | TRBV5-1 | CASSLTGPMNTEAFF | TGCGCCAGCAGCCTGACAGGGCCTATGAACACTGAAGCTTTCTTT
TRBD2 | NA | TRBJ2-5 | TRBV2 | CASNPTSGGALGETQYF | TGTGCCAGCAATCCGACTAGCGGGGGGGCATTGGGAGAGACCCAGTACTTC
NA | once | TRBJ2-3 | TRBV11-2 | CASSLESRGPDTQYF | TGTGCCAGCAGCTTAGAGAGTAGGGGCCCAGATACGCAGTATTTT
NA | NA | TRBJ2-1 | TRBV28 | CASSSSTVSSYNEQFF | TGTGCCAGCAGTTCCTCGACAGTTAGCTCCTACAATGAGCAGTTCTTC
NA | NA | TRBJ2-1 | TRBV5-1 | CASSPRWEFGNEQFF | TGCGCCAGCAGCCCTCGTTGGGAGTTTGGGAACGAGCAGTTCTTC
NA | NA | TRBJ2-7 | TRBV27 | CASSLSQGTLSYEQYF | TGTGCCAGCAGTTTATCTCAGGGGACGCTCTCCTACGAGCAGTACTTC
TRBD1 | once | TRBJ2-5 | TRBV6-2/TRBV6-3 | CASSYSPGQGRETQYF | TGTGCCAGCAGTTACTCTCCGGGACAGGGGAGGGAGACCCAGTACTTC
NA | NA | TRBJ1-6 | TRBV30 | CAWGRVGNSPLHF | TGTGCCTGGGGCAGGGTCGGGAATTCACCCCTCCACTTT
NA | few | TRBJ1-5 | TRBV12-2 | CASRFRVGACQPQHF | TGTGCAAGTCGCTTCCGGGTGGGGGCTTGTCAGCCCCAGCATTTT
TRBD1 | NA | TRBJ1-2 | TRBV7-2 | CASSLAPGQGNYGYTF | TGTGCCAGCAGCTTAGCGCCGGGACAGGGAAACTATGGCTACACCTTC
NA | few | TRBJ1-2 | TRBV2 | CASSEIRGRDGYTF | TGTGCCAGCAGTGAGATCAGGGGCCGGGACGGCTACACCTTC
NA | NA | TRBJ2-2 | TRBV12-3/TRBV12-4 | CASRLSGTGELFF | TGTGCCAGCAGACTCTCGGGCACCGGGGAGCTGTTTTTT
TRBD1 | few | TRBJ1-6 | TRBV6-5 | CASSRDRRSPLHF | TGTGCCAGCAGTCGGGACAGACGGTCACCCCTCCACTTT
NA | NA | TRBJ1-5 | TRBV10-2 | CASSDGSHSNQPQHF | TGCGCCAGCAGTGACGGTTCTCATAGCAATCAGCCCCAGCATTTT
TRBD1 | NA | TRBJ1-1 | TRBV4-1 | CASSQRDRNTEAFF | TGCGCCAGCAGCCAACGGGACAGAAACACTGAAGCTTTCTTT
NA | NA | TRBJ1-1 | TRBV19 | CASGQTSYTEAFF | TGTGCCAGTGGACAGACATCATACACTGAAGCTTTCTTT
TRBD2 | once | TRBJ2-2 | TRBV4-1 | CASSQPPAGGAGELFF | TGCGCCAGCAGCCAACCTCCCGCGGGGGGGGCCGGGGAGCTGTTTTTT
TRBD1 | NA | TRBJ2-2 | TRBV24-1 | CATSDSGQGYIGELFF | TGTGCCACCAGTGACTCGGGACAGGGTTATATCGGGGAGCTGTTTTTT
NA | NA | TRBJ1-1 | TRBV6-2/TRBV6-3 | CASSATQGYAFF | TGTGCCAGCAGTGCAACCCAGGGGTATGCTTTCTTT
NA | once | TRBJ1-5 | TRBV2 | CASSRLGEGRNQPQHF | TGTGCCAGCAGTCGACTCGGGGAGGGGCGAAATCAGCCCCAGCATTTT
TRBD2 | NA | TRBJ2-1 | TRBV9 | CASSVIPSGGANEQFF | TGTGCCAGCAGCGTAATCCCTAGCGGGGGGGCCAATGAGCAGTTCTTC
NA | NA | TRBJ1-2 | TRBV27 | CASSPGASYGYTF | TGTGCCAGCTCCCCAGGGGCTTCCTATGGCTACACCTTC
TRBD1 | NA | TRBJ2-1 | TRBV6-5 | CASRDWTGANEQFF | TGTGCCAGCAGGGACTGGACAGGGGCCAATGAGCAGTTCTTC
NA | once | TRBJ2-7 | TRBV5-1 | CASSLNPPDTSYEQYF | TGCGCCAGCAGCTTAAATCCTCCAGACACGTCCTACGAGCAGTACTTC